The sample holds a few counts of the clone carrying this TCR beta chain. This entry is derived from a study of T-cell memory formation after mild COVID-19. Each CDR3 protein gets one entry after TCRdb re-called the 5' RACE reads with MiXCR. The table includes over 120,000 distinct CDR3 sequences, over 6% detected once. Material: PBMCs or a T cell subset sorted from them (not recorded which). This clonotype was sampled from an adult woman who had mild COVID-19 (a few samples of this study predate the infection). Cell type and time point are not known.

CDR3 bases: TGTGCCAGCAGTTTGTCCGTACTGGGAGGGAACTATGGCTACACCTTC. It is translated as CASSLSVLGGNYGYTF. This sequence joins TRBV12-3 or TRBV12-4 and TRBJ1-2; D gene uncertain. The CDR3 contains 16 residues. Trimming removed 3 bases from V and 2 bases from J, with 16 bases in between.